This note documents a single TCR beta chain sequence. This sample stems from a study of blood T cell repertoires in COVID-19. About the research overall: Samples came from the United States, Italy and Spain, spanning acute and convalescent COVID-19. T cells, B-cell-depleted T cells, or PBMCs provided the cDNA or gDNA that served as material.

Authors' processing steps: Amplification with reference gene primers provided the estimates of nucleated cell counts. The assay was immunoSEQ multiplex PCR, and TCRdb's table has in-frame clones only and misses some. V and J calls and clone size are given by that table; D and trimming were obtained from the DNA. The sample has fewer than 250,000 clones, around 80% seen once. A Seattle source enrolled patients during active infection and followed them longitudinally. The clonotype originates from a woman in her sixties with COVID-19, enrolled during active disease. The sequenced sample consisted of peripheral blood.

As DNA, the CDR3 is TGTGCCAGCAGCTCTCGACAGGGAGAGGACTATGGCTACACCTTC. Its translation: CASSSRQGEDYGYTF. The J gene is TRBJ1-2, the V gene TRBV5-4, with 7 bases matching TRBD1. The length of the CDR3 is 15 residues. Germline CDR1 and CDR2: SGHNT and YYREEE (reference sequence). V dropped 3 bases and J dropped 3; count of bases not matched to a gene: 8.